Listed below are T cell receptor beta chains from one sample, sequenced in a study of regulatory T cells in long-lasting Graves disease. Each CDR3 protein gets one entry after TCRdb re-called the multiplex PCR reads with MiXCR. The profile shows hundreds of thousands of distinct CDR3 sequences, over 15% of them singletons. These sequences were also reported in another study, on T cells in Graves' hyperthyroidism and ophthalmopathy.

Sequencing used peripheral blood mononuclear cells (PBMCs), obtained at new diagnosis, from a patient treated with antithyroid drugs. The source of these receptors is a man aged 40-55 years with Graves disease. Each CDR3 is given with its conserved first and last residue. Fields, in order: D gene, clone size, J gene, V gene, CDR3 DNA, CDR3 protein. The D gene is left open where the match is weak. Clone size, where shown, is once, few, many, or a class for clones that have expanded.

d_call: .; clone_size: .; j_call: TRBJ2-5; v_call: TRBV12-3/TRBV12-4; cdr3_nt: TGTGCCAGCAGCCCTTCCCTGAACGTCGAGACCCAGTACTTC; cdr3_aa: CASSPSLNVETQYF
d_call: .; clone_size: many; j_call: TRBJ2-1; v_call: TRBV20-1; cdr3_nt: TGCAGTGCTAGAGTAGTACAGGGCTGGGGGTCCTCCTACAATGAGCAGTTCTTC; cdr3_aa: CSARVVQGWGSSYNEQFF
d_call: .; clone_size: .; j_call: TRBJ2-7; v_call: TRBV6-2/TRBV6-3; cdr3_nt: TGTGCCAGCAGTTACTCGAACGGACATGGTAAGCTCGAGCAGTACTTC; cdr3_aa: CASSYSNGHGKLEQYF
d_call: .; clone_size: many; j_call: TRBJ2-7; v_call: TRBV3-1; cdr3_nt: TGTGCCAGCAGCCAAGGAGGGGGAGAGCAGTACTTC; cdr3_aa: CASSQGGGEQYF
d_call: .; clone_size: .; j_call: TRBJ1-2; v_call: TRBV28; cdr3_nt: TGTGCCAGCAGTTTGCCCCCCGGGCGCTACCAGGGCTACACCTTC; cdr3_aa: CASSLPPGRYQGYTF
d_call: TRBD2; clone_size: many; j_call: TRBJ2-1; v_call: TRBV11-2; cdr3_nt: TGTGCCAGCAGCTCGGGACATCGGGAGGGGCAGTTCTTC; cdr3_aa: CASSSGHREGQFF
d_call: TRBD1; clone_size: .; j_call: TRBJ1-1; v_call: TRBV19; cdr3_nt: TGTGCCAGTAGTATCCCGGGACAGAGGCGACTGAACACTGAAGCTTTCTTT; cdr3_aa: CASSIPGQRRLNTEAFF
d_call: .; clone_size: many; j_call: TRBJ2-3; v_call: TRBV12-3/TRBV12-4; cdr3_nt: TGTGCCAGCAGTTTAGCAGCATCCGATACGCAGTATTTT; cdr3_aa: CASSLAASDTQYF
d_call: .; clone_size: many; j_call: TRBJ1-1; v_call: TRBV4-1; cdr3_nt: TGCGCCAGCAGCCTCCGGGACACTGGGGGAACTGAAGCTTTCTTT; cdr3_aa: CASSLRDTGGTEAFF
d_call: .; clone_size: many; j_call: TRBJ1-1; v_call: TRBV27; cdr3_nt: TGTGCCAGCAGACCTTTCGGGGGGAATGAAGCTTTCTTT; cdr3_aa: CASRPFGGNEAFF
d_call: .; clone_size: many; j_call: TRBJ2-1; v_call: TRBV12-3/TRBV12-4; cdr3_nt: TGTGCCAGCAGGGCGGAGTTAAGGGGGTCCTACAATGAGCAGTTCTTC; cdr3_aa: CASRAELRGSYNEQFF
d_call: TRBD2; clone_size: few; j_call: TRBJ2-7; v_call: TRBV5-8; cdr3_nt: TGTGCCAGCAGCCGGGACAGGGGTAGACTAGCGGGGGCCTACTCCTACGAGCAGTACTTC; cdr3_aa: CASSRDRGRLAGAYSYEQYF
d_call: .; clone_size: few; j_call: TRBJ1-6; v_call: TRBV15; cdr3_nt: TGTGCCACCAGCAGAGGGGGGCGCGGGAATTCACCCCTCCACTTT; cdr3_aa: CATSRGGRGNSPLHF
d_call: TRBD2; clone_size: few; j_call: TRBJ2-3; v_call: TRBV4-2; cdr3_nt: TGTGCCAGCAGCCAAGATTGGGCTAGCGGGGGTACGCAGTATTTT; cdr3_aa: CASSQDWASGGTQYF
d_call: .; clone_size: many; j_call: TRBJ2-7; v_call: TRBV2; cdr3_nt: TGTGCCAGCACGGGACAAACCTACGAGCAGTACTTC; cdr3_aa: CASTGQTYEQYF
d_call: TRBD1; clone_size: .; j_call: TRBJ1-3; v_call: TRBV7-6; cdr3_nt: TGTGCCAGCAGCTTAGTACAGGGGCGATTTTCTGGAAACACCATATATTTT; cdr3_aa: CASSLVQGRFSGNTIYF
d_call: .; clone_size: many; j_call: TRBJ1-2; v_call: TRBV5-1; cdr3_nt: TGCGCCAGCAGCCCCGACACCTATGGCTACACCTTC; cdr3_aa: CASSPDTYGYTF
d_call: .; clone_size: .; j_call: TRBJ1-6; v_call: TRBV20-1; cdr3_nt: TGCAGTGCTAGAGTTTGGGGCGCGAATAATTCACCCCTCCACTTT; cdr3_aa: CSARVWGANNSPLHF
d_call: .; clone_size: many; j_call: TRBJ1-5; v_call: TRBV18; cdr3_nt: TGTGCCAGCTCACCATACAGGGCAGGGGCCTCTCAGCCCCAGCATTTT; cdr3_aa: CASSPYRAGASQPQHF
d_call: TRBD2; clone_size: .; j_call: TRBJ2-5; v_call: TRBV7-3; cdr3_nt: TGTGCCAGCAGCTTAGGGGGGGGACACCAAGAGACCCAGTACTTC; cdr3_aa: CASSLGGGHQETQYF
d_call: .; clone_size: .; j_call: TRBJ1-3; v_call: TRBV7-9; cdr3_nt: TGTGCCAGCAGCTTAGGGAGTCTTGGAAACACCATATATTTT; cdr3_aa: CASSLGSLGNTIYF
d_call: .; clone_size: .; j_call: TRBJ1-6; v_call: TRBV7-2; cdr3_nt: TGTGCCAGCAGCTTACTAGTGATGGAGAATTCACCCCTCCACTTT; cdr3_aa: CASSLLVMENSPLHF
d_call: .; clone_size: many; j_call: TRBJ1-4; v_call: TRBV10-2; cdr3_nt: TGCGCCAGCAGTGCCTTCGAGGAAGTTGGTGAAAAACTGTTTTTT; cdr3_aa: CASSAFEEVGEKLFF
d_call: .; clone_size: .; j_call: TRBJ1-6; v_call: TRBV7-2; cdr3_nt: TGTGCCAGCAGCTCCGTCGGCAGAAGCTCCTATAATTCACCCCTCCACTTT; cdr3_aa: CASSSVGRSSYNSPLHF
d_call: .; clone_size: many; j_call: TRBJ1-5; v_call: TRBV12-3/TRBV12-4; cdr3_nt: TGTGCCAGCAGTTTAGGGGGACGGGGACCTCAGCCCCAGCATTTT; cdr3_aa: CASSLGGRGPQPQHF
d_call: .; clone_size: .; j_call: TRBJ1-2; v_call: TRBV24-1; cdr3_nt: TGTGCCACCAGTGAAGGGCCAGGGGCGGGTGGCTACACCTTC; cdr3_aa: CATSEGPGAGGYTF
d_call: TRBD1; clone_size: few; j_call: TRBJ2-2; v_call: TRBV9; cdr3_nt: TGTGCCAGCAGCGAGGAGGACAGGGGAATCACCGGGGAGCTGTTTTTT; cdr3_aa: CASSEEDRGITGELFF
d_call: .; clone_size: .; j_call: TRBJ1-2; v_call: TRBV25-1; cdr3_nt: TGTGCCAGCACCCCGAGCTTGGGGTTTGGCTACACCTTC; cdr3_aa: CASTPSLGFGYTF
d_call: .; clone_size: many; j_call: TRBJ1-1; v_call: TRBV6-5; cdr3_nt: TGTGCCAGCAGTTACCCACTTAGGAACACTGAAGCTTTCTTT; cdr3_aa: CASSYPLRNTEAFF
d_call: .; clone_size: few; j_call: TRBJ1-2; v_call: TRBV6-2/TRBV6-3; cdr3_nt: TGTGCCAGCAGAACTGGCACCTATGGCTACACCTTC; cdr3_aa: CASRTGTYGYTF
d_call: .; clone_size: many; j_call: TRBJ2-3; v_call: TRBV7-2; cdr3_nt: TGTGCCAGCAGTTATACAGGGTCTCGTACGCAGTATTTT; cdr3_aa: CASSYTGSRTQYF
d_call: TRBD1; clone_size: many; j_call: TRBJ2-5; v_call: TRBV30; cdr3_nt: TGTGCCTGGAGTGTAAGGCGGACAGGGAAACCCCAAGAGACCCAGTACTTC; cdr3_aa: CAWSVRRTGKPQETQYF
d_call: TRBD1; clone_size: .; j_call: TRBJ1-2; v_call: TRBV7-8; cdr3_nt: TGTGCCAGCAGCTTAGGGTCAGGGGGAGGCTACACCTTC; cdr3_aa: CASSLGSGGGYTF
d_call: .; clone_size: .; j_call: TRBJ1-2; v_call: TRBV5-1; cdr3_nt: TGCGCCAGCAGCTTGAGGCCGGACTCCCAACACCGCTATGGCTACACCTTC; cdr3_aa: CASSLRPDSQHRYGYTF
d_call: .; clone_size: many; j_call: TRBJ1-2; v_call: TRBV5-1; cdr3_nt: TGCGCCAGCAGCTATAAGGGGGATACGAGCTATGGCTACACCTTC; cdr3_aa: CASSYKGDTSYGYTF
d_call: TRBD1; clone_size: .; j_call: TRBJ1-1; v_call: TRBV5-1; cdr3_nt: TGCGCCAGCAGCTTACACAGGGGCACTGAAGCTTTCTTT; cdr3_aa: CASSLHRGTEAFF
d_call: .; clone_size: few; j_call: TRBJ1-1; v_call: TRBV4-1; cdr3_nt: TGCGCCAGCAGCCAAGAACCATCCCGCCGGGGGGACACTGAAGCTTTCTTT; cdr3_aa: CASSQEPSRRGDTEAFF
d_call: .; clone_size: .; j_call: TRBJ2-7; v_call: TRBV3-1; cdr3_nt: TGTGCCAGCAGCCAAGATACTTACGGGGACCCCCTGGGGTACGAGCAGTACTTC; cdr3_aa: CASSQDTYGDPLGYEQYF
d_call: .; clone_size: .; j_call: TRBJ1-3; v_call: TRBV2; cdr3_nt: TGTGCGTATGCAGGAGATCTCGGAAACACCATATATTTT; cdr3_aa: CAYAGDLGNTIYF
d_call: .; clone_size: many; j_call: TRBJ2-2; v_call: TRBV28; cdr3_nt: TGTGCCAGCAGACCCTGGGACGGCGCGAACACCGGGGAGCTGTTTTTT; cdr3_aa: CASRPWDGANTGELFF
d_call: TRBD2; clone_size: many; j_call: TRBJ2-7; v_call: TRBV12-3/TRBV12-4; cdr3_nt: TGTGCCAGCAGTTTGCGCGGGGGGACGAACGAGCAGTACTTC; cdr3_aa: CASSLRGGTNEQYF
d_call: TRBD1; clone_size: many; j_call: TRBJ1-1; v_call: TRBV2; cdr3_nt: TGTGCCAGCAGTCGGACAGGGGTAGCTTTCTTT; cdr3_aa: CASSRTGVAFF